This T cell receptor beta chain stems from a study of T cell responses to AZD1222 COVID-19 vaccine. CDR1 and CDR2 from the germline V gene are SGHDN and FVKESK. Trimming left V 0 bases short and J 3 bases short, with 6 bases between. The CDR3 is 13 residues long. Clones were sequenced by immunoSEQ multiplex PCR, and TCRdb holds only the in-frame ones, with some missing. Among roughly 150,000 clones, roughly 92% were seen once, and the ten largest hold roughly 1.5%. The clonotype was recovered from an adult in good health. V usage is TRBV14 and J usage is TRBJ2-7; D not certain. Sequences were derived from peripheral blood, sampled on day 0 of AZD1222 vaccination. CDR3 DNA: TGTGCCAGCAGCCAAGATTACGGCTACGAGCAGTACTTC. It codes for CASSQDYGYEQYF.